Following are 13 T cell receptor beta chains from one sample sequenced in a study of T cells after somatic rescue of genetic block. Data came from immunoSEQ multiplex PCR; TCRdb stores just in-frame clones and leaves some out. The table includes around 12,000 clones, around two thirds detected once. Sequencing was carried out using peripheral blood mononuclear cells (PBMCs). These receptors came from a boy under 18.

About this clone: The DNA is left out, because the CDR3 cannot be placed on it with certainty; the CDR3 is given as TCRdb lists it. The V call is TRBV7-5, the J call TRBJ1-5. TRBV7-5 is noted as a pseudogene. With termini counted, the CDR3 has 22 amino acids. The CDR3 loop is CARSPGGVGFGIDRDGNQPQHF.

The chain joins TRBV4-1 to TRBJ2-1; 10 bases are a match to TRBD2. The V segment lost 2 bases and the J segment 8 bases; nucleotides outside the gene matches: 12. The CDR3 has 17 residues. Germline V lookup: CDR1 MGHRA, CDR2 YSYEKL. The chain's CDR3 is CASSQSTSGIHGDEQFF. CDR3 bases: TGCGCCAGCAGCCAATCTACTAGCGGGATCCATGGGGATGAGCAGTTCTTC.

This clone was recorded once. The rearrangement links TRBV19 to TRBJ2-3; 9 positions agree with TRBD1. Germline V gives CDR1 LNHDA, CDR2 SQIVND (reference sequence). The CDR3 length is 16 residues. V lost 6 bases, J lost 3 bases, and 10 bases stayed unmatched. CDR3 in amino acids: CASRPPTGGATDTQYF. The CDR3 DNA reads as TGTGCCAGTAGACCACCCACAGGGGGCGCGACAGATACGCAGTATTTT.

This chain links TRBV5-4 with TRBJ2-5; D gene uncertain. Germline-derived CDR1 and CDR2 are SGHNT and YYREEE (reference sequence). V was pared by 4 bases and J by 1 base, with 17 bases between. The CDR3 spans 16 residues. CDR3 loop: CASSPGPRPGQETQYF. The DNA for the CDR3 is TGTGCCAGCAGCCCCGGACCGAGGCCAGGCCAAGAGACCCAGTACTTC.

The chain uses TRBV18 and TRBJ2-7; D not certain. Germline loops: CDR1 KGHSH, CDR2 LQKENI. The CDR3 contains 12 residues. Between the trimmed V and J ends, which lost 1 base and 6 bases, there was a span of 7 bases. The CDR3 loop reads CASSPRTGEQYF. DNA of the CDR3: TGTGCCAGCTCACCACGGACGGGCGAGCAGTACTTC.

This clone was recorded once. The chain has TRBV5-8 and TRBJ2-5, with TRBD1 identical over 7 bases. Unmatched junction bases numbered 11, after V lost 4 bases and J lost 2 bases. Per the germline V gene, CDR1 is SGHTS and CDR2 is YDEGEE. The CDR3 is 16 amino acids. The CDR3 sequence is CASSPLRGWQQETQYF. DNA of the CDR3: TGTGCCAGCAGCCCCCTCAGGGGGTGGCAACAAGAGACCCAGTACTTC.

The rearrangement joins TRBV6-5 to TRBJ2-7; D is unresolved. This CDR3 contains 16 residues. Trimming cost V 2 bases and J 0 bases, with 14 bases left between them. Germline values: CDR1 MNHEY, CDR2 SVGAGI. Written as DNA, the CDR3 is TGTGCCAGCAGTTACCCAGAACGGGTTGGCTCCTACGAGCAGTACTTC. Translation gives CASSYPERVGSYEQYF.

This sequence joins TRBV7-8 and TRBJ1-4; D might be TRBD1 (5 bases). The CDR3 sequence is 15 residues long. The germline V and J ends were trimmed by 0 bases and 7 bases, with 12 bases remaining between them. Germline assignment: CDR1 SGHVS and CDR2 FQNEAQ. The CDR3 DNA reads as TGTGCCAGCAGCTTAGCCCAGGGTCCCCGTGAAAAACTGTTTTTT. Its translation: CASSLAQGPREKLFF.

V usage is TRBV19 and J usage is TRBJ2-1; 9 bases match TRBD2. Germline V CDR1 and CDR2: LNHDA, SQIVND (reference sequence). The CDR3 consists of 14 residues. V lost 5 bases to trimming and J lost 9 bases; unmatched junction nucleotides: 8. CDR3 in amino acids: CASSVAGAPGEQFF. For the CDR3, the DNA is TGTGCCAGTAGTGTAGCGGGAGCACCAGGTGAGCAGTTCTTC.

The chain has TRBV28 and TRBJ1-2; maybe TRBD1 (5 bases). The germline V and J ends were trimmed by 4 bases and 4 bases, with 10 bases remaining between them. From germline, CDR1 is MDHEN and CDR2 SYDVKM. CDR3 length equals 13 residues. The CDR3 DNA is TGTGCCAGCAGTTCGCAGGGTCTCTATGGCTACACCTTC. Translated, it gives CASSSQGLYGYTF.

In this sample, this clone is medium-sized. The chain couples TRBV7-9 to TRBJ2-1; no firm D call. V lost 1 base and J lost 0, with 7 bases in between. CDR3 size: 15 residues. Germline CDR1 is SEHNR and CDR2 is FQNEAQ (reference sequence). The CDR3 DNA sequence: TGTGCCAGCAGCTTAGACTGGGGCTCCTACAATGAGCAGTTCTTC. This sequence encodes CASSLDWGSYNEQFF.

The genes are TRBV9 and TRBJ2-3, with 8 bases that match TRBD2. Trimming took 3 bases from V and 2 from J; bases not matched to a gene: 5. The CDR3 length is 15 residues. Germline CDR1 SGDLS, CDR2 YYNGEE. Here the CDR3 reads CASSALAGVTDTQYF. In nucleotides, the CDR3 is TGTGCCAGCAGCGCCCTAGCGGGCGTCACAGATACGCAGTATTTT.

The J gene is TRBJ1-2, the V gene TRBV27; D unresolved. The germline V gene encodes CDR1 MNHEY and CDR2 SMNVEV (reference sequence). The CDR3 runs 13 residues. The V gene lost 3 bases and the J gene lost 4 bases, with 9 bases spanning the gap. This CDR3 reads CASSLGGSYGYTF. The CDR3 DNA is TGTGCCAGCAGTTTGGGTGGGAGCTATGGCTACACCTTC.